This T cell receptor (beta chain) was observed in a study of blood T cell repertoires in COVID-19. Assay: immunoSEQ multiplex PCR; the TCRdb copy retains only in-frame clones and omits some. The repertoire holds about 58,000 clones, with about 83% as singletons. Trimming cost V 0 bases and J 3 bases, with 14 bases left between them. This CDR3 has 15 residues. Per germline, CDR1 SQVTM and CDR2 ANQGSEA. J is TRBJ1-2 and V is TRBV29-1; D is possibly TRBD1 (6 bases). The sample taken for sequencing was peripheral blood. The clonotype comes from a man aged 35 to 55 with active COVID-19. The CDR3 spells CSVEDIGRGDYGYTF. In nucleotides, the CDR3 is TGCAGCGTTGAAGATATCGGCAGGGGCGACTATGGCTACACCTTC.